Presented here are 29 T cell receptor beta chains from one specimen sequenced in a study of T cells after yellow fever vaccination. TCRdb reprocessed the 5' RACE reads via MiXCR and lists one record per CDR3 protein. The table includes about 320,000 distinct CDR3 sequences, 3.5% to 4.5% detected once. Sequenced material: PBMCs, taken 15 days after the yellow fever booster vaccination. The receptors come from a young man who received the YFV17D yellow fever vaccine.

This clonotype has ten or more counts. The chain joins TRBV20-1 to TRBJ1-2, with D uncertain. CDR3 length: 12 residues. CDR1 is DFQATT and CDR2 is SNEGSKA in the germline V gene (reference sequence). With 3 bases removed from V and 2 bases from J, the gap between germline ends came to 7 bases. CDR3 in amino acids: CSASPRNYGYTF. CDR3 coding DNA: TGCAGTGCTAGCCCCAGGAACTATGGCTACACCTTC.

This clonotype was detected a few times. CDR3 amino acids: CASSSFEGWEGNQPQHF. The CDR3 DNA follows: TGTGCCAGCAGCTCCTTCGAGGGCTGGGAGGGCAATCAGCCCCAGCATTTT. The chain recombines TRBV5-6 with TRBJ1-5, with no clear D. V shed 3 bases and J shed 2 bases, with 18 bases lying between them. Germline values: CDR1 SGHDT, CDR2 YYEEEE. The CDR3 consists of 17 residues.

There are many counts of this clonotype. This chain joins TRBV29-1 and TRBJ2-3; 9 bases line up with TRBD1. This CDR3 spans 15 amino acids. Looked up from germline, CDR1 is SQVTM and CDR2 is ANQGSEA. Losses at the gene ends were 0 bases for V and 3 bases for J; bases not matched to a gene: 4. The CDR3 protein is CSVEEQGARTDTQYF. The CDR3 bases are TGCAGCGTTGAAGAACAGGGGGCGCGGACAGATACGCAGTATTTT.

This clonotype was observed at least ten times. CDR3 nucleotides: TGTGCCAGCAGTCCCGGGGTGAGCACAGATACGCAGTATTTT. Amino acids: CASSPGVSTDTQYF. The J gene is TRBJ2-3, the V gene TRBV12-3 or TRBV12-4; perhaps TRBD2 as D (5 bases). This CDR3 contains 14 residues. V dropped 5 bases and J dropped 0 bases, with 9 bases sitting between them.

This clonotype occurred many times. V and J are TRBV20-1 and TRBJ2-3; no firm D call. The V end lost 8 bases, the J end lost 5 bases, and 11 bases lay between the germline ends. This CDR3 spans 11 amino acids. Germline assignment: CDR1 DFQATT and CDR2 SNEGSKA (reference sequence). Here the CDR3 DNA reads TGCAGTACTCAATTAGTAGATACGCAGTATTTT. Translation gives CSTQLVDTQYF.

This clonotype was picked up many times. V gene TRBV7-9 combines with J gene TRBJ2-7, with D perhaps TRBD2 (6 bases). From germline, CDR1 is SEHNR and CDR2 FQNEAQ (reference sequence). Trimming removed 1 base from V and 3 bases from J, with 13 bases in between. The CDR3 extends over 15 amino acids. Written as DNA, the CDR3 is TGTGCCAGCAGCTTAGGGCCGGGACTTTACTACGAGCAGTACTTC. It codes for CASSLGPGLYYEQYF.

This chain joins TRBV12-3 or TRBV12-4 and TRBJ1-2; weak D call: TRBD1 (6 bases). The CDR3 length is 13 residues. Trimming took 7 bases from V and 6 from J, leaving 15 bases between them. For the CDR3, the DNA is TGTGCCAGCACTAAAGGGGGGTTTAATGGCTACACCTTC. It translates to CASTKGGFNGYTF.

Only a few counts were recorded for this clonotype. The V call is TRBV5-6, the J call TRBJ2-1; the D gene is possibly TRBD2 (5 bases). V lost 3 bases and J lost 2, with 12 bases in between. CDR1 is SGHDT and CDR2 is YYEEEE in the germline V gene. The CDR3 has 15 amino acids. CDR3 sequence reads: CASSSDYLPYNEQFF. The CDR3 region has the DNA TGTGCCAGCAGCTCAGACTACCTCCCCTACAATGAGCAGTTCTTC.

This clonotype was counted ten times or more. Here the CDR3 DNA reads TGCAGTGGGGCTACTCTAGCGGGGTACCAAGAGACCCAGTACTTC. Protein sequence: CSGATLAGYQETQYF. This rearrangement joins TRBV20-1 to TRBJ2-5; 9 bases agree with TRBD2. CDR1 is DFQATT and CDR2 is SNEGSKA in the germline V gene (reference sequence). The CDR3 consists of 15 residues. Losses at the gene ends were 7 bases for V and 0 bases for J; bases not matched to a gene: 9.

The table lists this clonotype with a few counts. The rearrangement joins TRBV18 to TRBJ1-1, with D unclear. V was cut by 0 bases and J by 0 bases, with 11 bases left in between. Germline values: CDR1 KGHSH, CDR2 LQKENI. The CDR3 covers 16 residues. Here the CDR3 DNA reads TGTGCCAGCTCACCACCGCCGCAGGATATGAACACTGAAGCTTTCTTT. Translated: CASSPPPQDMNTEAFF.

The sample holds many counts of this clonotype. The chain employs TRBV12-3 or TRBV12-4 and TRBJ2-1, with 7 bases identical to TRBD2. V shed 3 bases and J 7 bases; nucleotides not matched to a gene: 6. This CDR3 contains 14 residues. CDR3 DNA sequence: TGTGCCAGCAGTTTTTATGGACTAGGGAATGAGCAGTTCTTC. Translating it yields CASSFYGLGNEQFF.

In this sample, this clonotype turned up many times. The chain recombines TRBV20-1 with TRBJ2-7, with D possibly TRBD1 on 5 matching bases. Trimming shortened V by 5 bases and J by 5 bases, and 10 bases separated the two germline ends. The length of the CDR3 is 11 residues. Germline loops: CDR1 DFQATT, CDR2 SNEGSKA (reference sequence). The CDR3: CSASQGNEQYV. The CDR3 nucleotides read TGCAGTGCTTCCCAGGGAAACGAGCAGTACGTC.

The chain combines TRBV5-1 with TRBJ2-2; D remains ambiguous. The CDR3 is 15 amino acids. V lost 0 bases to trimming and J lost 3 bases, with 9 bases between them. Germline CDR1 and CDR2: SGHRS and YFSETQ. The DNA of the CDR3 is TGCGCCAGCAGCTTGGAATCCAGATACACCGGGGAGCTGTTTTTT. Amino acids: CASSLESRYTGELFF. Together with reference TRBV5-1 and TRBJ2-2, the CDR3 gives the full variable domain: KAGVTQTPRYLIKTRGQQVTLSCSPISGHRSVSWYQQTPGQGLQFLFEYFSETQRNKGNFPGRFSGRQFSNSRSEMNVSTLELGDSALYLCASSLESRYTGELFFGEGSRLTVL.

This chain connects TRBV20-1 to TRBJ1-1, with unresolved D. Germline CDR1 reads DFQATT; CDR2 reads SNEGSKA (reference sequence). V lost 0 bases to trimming and J lost 2 bases, with 10 bases between them. The CDR3 loop spans 14 amino acids. The CDR3 loop is CSARDPGINTEAFF. The CDR3 nucleotides are TGCAGTGCTAGAGACCCGGGGATAAACACTGAAGCTTTCTTT.

This clonotype was found many times. The chain joins TRBV4-1 to TRBJ2-5; 8 positions match TRBD2. Germline V gene data show CDR1 as MGHRA and CDR2 as YSYEKL. This CDR3 is 15 amino acids long. After removal of 7 bases from V and 7 bases from J, the junction contained 14 bases not matched to a gene. The CDR3 loop reads CASNDAGLGKRTQYF. CDR3 sequence (DNA): TGCGCCAGCAATGACGCGGGACTAGGGAAGAGGACCCAGTACTTC.

This clonotype was counted many times. The chain joins TRBV4-1 to TRBJ2-6; 12 nucleotides align to TRBD1. The CDR3 consists of 19 residues. Germline loops: CDR1 MGHRA, CDR2 YSYEKL. V was pared by 4 bases and J by 4 bases, with 11 bases of the junction left unmatched. CDR3 bases: TGCGCCAGCAGCCTTCCGCCGGGACAGGGGGCAACCGGGGCCAACGTCCTGACTTTC. Translation gives CASSLPPGQGATGANVLTF.

There are a few counts of this clonotype. The chain employs TRBV20-1 and TRBJ2-3, with a possible D match to TRBD2 (6 bases). With 3 bases removed from V and 2 bases from J, the gap between germline ends came to 12 bases. The CDR3 consists of 14 residues. Germline values: CDR1 DFQATT, CDR2 SNEGSKA (reference sequence). The CDR3 region is CSAREGSLTDTQYF. CDR3 DNA: TGCAGTGCTAGGGAGGGGTCCCTCACAGATACGCAGTATTTT.

The chain couples TRBV5-1 to TRBJ1-4; possibly TRBD1 for D (5 bases). The CDR3 consists of 14 residues. Germline V lookup: CDR1 SGHRS, CDR2 YFSETQ. Trimming stripped 4 bases from V and 7 bases from J, with 14 bases between. DNA of the CDR3: TGCGCCAGCAGCCAGGGACCTCGGGGTGAAAAACTGTTTTTT. Translating gives CASSQGPRGEKLFF.

This clonotype was found many times. V is TRBV4-1 and J is TRBJ1-3; D is ambiguous. The germline CDR1 and CDR2 sequences are MGHRA and YSYEKL. The CDR3 length is 14 residues. The V end lost 4 bases, the J end lost 0 bases, and 7 bases lay between the germline ends. CDR3 residues: CASSPRSSGNTIYF. CDR3 nucleotides: TGCGCCAGCAGCCCGAGGAGCTCTGGAAACACCATATATTTT.

This sequence joins TRBV27 and TRBJ2-7, with 10 nucleotides matching TRBD1. The CDR3 sequence is 15 residues long. With V trimmed by 5 bases and J by 5 bases, 9 bases remained unmatched. CDR1 is MNHEY, CDR2 SMNVEV, per germline (reference sequence). As DNA, the CDR3 is TGTGCCAGCAGTGTAACCGGGACAGGGGTTGACGAGCAGTACTTC. It encodes CASSVTGTGVDEQYF.

In its sample, this clonotype was seen a few times. The chain recombines TRBV12-3 or TRBV12-4 with TRBJ1-5; 7 bases agree with TRBD1. V lost 6 bases to trimming and J lost 0 bases; unmatched junction nucleotides: 11. CDR3 length: 17 amino acids. This CDR3 reads CASSSDREVYSNQPQHF. CDR3 bases: TGTGCCAGCAGCTCAGACAGGGAGGTCTATAGCAATCAGCCCCAGCATTTT.

This clonotype was counted many times. V and J are TRBV5-1 and TRBJ1-1; D is unresolved. V was shortened by 0 bases and J by 4 bases, with 10 bases between the two germline ends. Per germline, CDR1 SGHRS and CDR2 YFSETQ. The CDR3 sequence is 14 residues long. This chain's CDR3 is CASSLGTVSTEAFF. As DNA, the CDR3 is TGCGCCAGCAGCTTGGGTACGGTTTCCACTGAAGCTTTCTTT.

This chain joins TRBV21-1 and TRBJ1-1; the D segment call TRBD1 is taken from the table without a DNA check. TRBV21-1 is a documented pseudogene. The CDR3 extends over 16 amino acids. The CDR3: CASSKARGRQNTEAFF. The CDR3, as DNA: TGTGCCAGCAGCAAAGCCCGGGGGCGCCAGAACACTGAAGCTTTCTTT.

This clonotype has ten or more counts. The chain recombines TRBV10-3 with TRBJ1-1; possibly TRBD1 for D (5 bases). V lost 6 bases and J 4 bases, leaving 21 bases between the germline ends. Per the germline V gene, CDR1 is ENHRY and CDR2 is SYGVKD. CDR3 length: 16 amino acids. CDR3 bases: TGTGCCATCAGGCTACAGGTAGGAAGTGGTGGCACTGAAGCTTTCTTT. This encodes CAIRLQVGSGGTEAFF.

J is TRBJ2-2 and V is TRBV5-4; weak D call: TRBD1 (6 bases). The germline V gene encodes CDR1 SGHNT and CDR2 YYREEE (reference sequence). The CDR3 covers 16 residues. Trimming cost V 5 bases and J 4 bases, with 18 bases left between them. CDR3 region: CASSRTGSGITGELFF. DNA of the CDR3: TGTGCCAGCAGTCGTACAGGGTCGGGAATCACCGGGGAGCTGTTTTTT.

This clonotype was recorded many times. The chain is built from TRBV6-1 and TRBJ2-5, with TRBD2 identical over 7 bases. V shed 4 bases and J 2 bases; nucleotides not matched to a gene: 7. This CDR3 spans 15 amino acids. The germline V gene has CDR1 MNHNS and CDR2 SASEGT. In DNA, the CDR3 is TGTGCCAGCAGTGGAATGCTAGCGGAGCAAGAGACCCAGTACTTC. Translation: CASSGMLAEQETQYF.

The rearrangement links TRBV11-2 to TRBJ2-2, with D perhaps TRBD1 (5 bases). The CDR3 spans 16 residues. V dropped 0 bases and J dropped 7 bases, with 15 bases sitting between them. CDR1 is SGHAT and CDR2 is FQNNGV in the germline V gene. CDR3 bases: TGTGCCAGCAGCTTAGATTTCAGGGAAGGCGGCGGGGAGCTGTTTTTT. As protein: CASSLDFREGGGELFF.

The chain carries TRBV6-6 and TRBJ2-5; 8 nucleotides agree with TRBD1. V lost 4 bases and J lost 4; bases outside the gene matches: 8. Germline V gene data show CDR1 as MNHNY and CDR2 as SVGAGI (reference sequence). This CDR3 region has 15 residues. The CDR3 nucleotides read TGTGCCAGCAGTTCATTATGGACAGGGCCAGAGACCCAGTACTTC. Encoded protein: CASSSLWTGPETQYF.

The chain uses TRBV7-8 and TRBJ1-1; D uncertain. V was clipped by 5 bases and J by 5 bases, with 12 bases between them. The germline V gene encodes CDR1 SGHVS and CDR2 FQNEAQ. This CDR3 region has 13 residues. The CDR3 loop reads CASSPDSWTEAFF. In DNA, the CDR3 is TGTGCCAGCAGCCCAGACTCATGGACTGAAGCTTTCTTT. Drawing the rest from reference TRBV7-8 and TRBJ1-1, the complete variable domain is GAGVSQSPRYKVAKRGQDVALRCDPISGHVSLFWYQQALGQGPEFLTYFQNEAQLDKSGLPSDRFFAERPEGSVSTLKIQRTQQEDSAVYLCASSPDSWTEAFFGQGTRLTVV.